This TCR beta chain came from a study of shared clonotypes between healthy human individuals. Study-wide points: Naive subsets generally exceeded memory subsets in estimated richness.

The CDR3 sequence is 13 residues long. V was trimmed by 1 base and J by 6 bases, leaving 7 bases between them. Looked up from germline, CDR1 is SNHLY and CDR2 is FYNNEI. Sequenced by immunoSEQ multiplex PCR; TCRdb stores in-frame clones only, minus some. The table lists a few million clones, about nine tenths of them singletons. Worth noting for this clone: What it binds is not known. Other DNA sequences in the same sample also yield this CDR3.

The chain carries TRBV2 and TRBJ1-5; D perhaps matches TRBD1 (5 bases). Source material: naive CD4+ T cells from PBMCs. Subset here: CD45RA+ positively selected. This TCR was sampled from a young man in good health. Some clones in this sample may be carry-over from other donors' samples. The CDR3 nucleotides are TGTGCCAGCAGTGAAGGGGGCACTCAGCCCCAGCATTTT. Translating gives CASSEGGTQPQHF.